Included here is one T cell receptor beta chain sequence, with context. Authors' processing steps: Junction-only immunoSEQ data arrived without quality scores, meaning filtering differed. The protocol was immunoSEQ multiplex PCR, while the TCRdb copy is restricted to in-frame clones and leaves out a portion. V and J calls and clone size are copied from that table; D and trimming were computed from the DNA. In the table there are roughly 1,500,000 clones, 98% of which are singletons. The length of the CDR3 is 14 residues. Germline V gene sequence: CDR1 SGHTA, CDR2 FQGNSA. V was clipped by 6 bases and J by 4 bases, with 13 bases between them. This specimen comes from a study of shared clonotypes between healthy human individuals.

This TCR derives from a man aged 25 to 40 in good health. The sample was naive CD4+ T cells sorted from blood. Sample subset: CD45RA+ positively selected. The genes are TRBV7-2 and TRBJ1-5; no reliable D call. The CDR3, as DNA: TGTGCCAGCAGTTTTCGAGGCGGTAATCAGCCCCAGCATTTT. It encodes CASSFRGGNQPQHF.